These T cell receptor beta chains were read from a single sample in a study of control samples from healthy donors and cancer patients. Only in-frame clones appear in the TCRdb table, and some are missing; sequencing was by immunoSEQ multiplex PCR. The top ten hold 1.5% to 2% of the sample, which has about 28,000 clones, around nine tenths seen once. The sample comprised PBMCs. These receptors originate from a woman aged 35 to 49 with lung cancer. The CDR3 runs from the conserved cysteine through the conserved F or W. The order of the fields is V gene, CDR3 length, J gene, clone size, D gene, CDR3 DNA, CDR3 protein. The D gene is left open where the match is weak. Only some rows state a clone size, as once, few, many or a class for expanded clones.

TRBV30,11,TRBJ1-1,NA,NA,TGTGCCTGGAGTGTACAGATTGAAGCTTTCTTT,CAWSVQIEAFF
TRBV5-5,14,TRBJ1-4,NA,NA,TGTGCCAGCAGCTTGTCCGGGACGATTGAAAAACTGTTTTTT,CASSLSGTIEKLFF
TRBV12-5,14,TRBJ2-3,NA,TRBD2,TGTGCTAGTGGTTTGGGCGGGGGGGCGGATACGCAGTATTTT,CASGLGGGADTQYF
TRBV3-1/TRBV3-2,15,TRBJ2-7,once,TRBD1,TGTGCCAGCAGCCAAGAAGCGGGACAGGGCTACGAGCAGTACTTC,CASSQEAGQGYEQYF
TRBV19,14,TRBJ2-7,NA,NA,TGTGCCAGTAGTAGGGCCGGATCTTATTACGAGCAGTACTTC,CASSRAGSYYEQYF
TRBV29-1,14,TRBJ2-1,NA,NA,TGCAGCGCCATTAGGGTTTCTACCTACAATGAGCAGTTCTTC,CSAIRVSTYNEQFF
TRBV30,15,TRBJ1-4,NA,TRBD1,TGTGCCTGGAGCGCTAACAGGGGGGACAATGAAAAACTGTTTTTT,CAWSANRGDNEKLFF
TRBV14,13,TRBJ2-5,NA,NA,TGTGCCAGCAGCCAAGGGCGGCTAGAGACCCAGTACTTC,CASSQGRLETQYF
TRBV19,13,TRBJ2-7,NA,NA,TGTGCCAGTAGTGTGAGAGGTTTGGACGAGCAGTACTTC,CASSVRGLDEQYF
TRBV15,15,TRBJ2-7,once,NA,TGCGCCACCAGCAGGGGACTGGGGCACTCCTACGAGCAGTACTTC,CATSRGLGHSYEQYF
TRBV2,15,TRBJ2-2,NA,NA,TGTGCCAGCATCGAAGGTGCGGGAAACACCGGGGAGCTGTTTTTT,CASIEGAGNTGELFF
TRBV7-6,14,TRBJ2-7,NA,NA,TGTGCCAGCAGTCCAGGGCAGGCCTCTTACGAGCAGTACTTC,CASSPGQASYEQYF
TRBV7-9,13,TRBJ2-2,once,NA,TGTGCCAGCAGCCAGACCGGGGCCGGGGAGCTGTTTTTT,CASSQTGAGELFF
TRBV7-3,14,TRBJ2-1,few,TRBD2,TGTGCCAGCGGCCAAGGCGGGGGGTTCAATGAGCAGTTCTTC,CASGQGGGFNEQFF
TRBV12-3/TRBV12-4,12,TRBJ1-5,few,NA,TGTGCCAGCAGGAAAGAGCCTCAGCCCCAGCATTTT,CASRKEPQPQHF
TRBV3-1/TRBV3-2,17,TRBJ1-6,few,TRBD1,TGTGCCAGCAGCCAATCCGGACAGGGGGCGAATGTTTCACCCCTCCACTTT,CASSQSGQGANVSPLHF
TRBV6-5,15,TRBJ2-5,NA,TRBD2,TGTGCCAGCACCCAGTTCGGGAGCGGGGTGGAGACCCAGTACTTC,CASTQFGSGVETQYF
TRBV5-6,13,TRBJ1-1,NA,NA,TGTGCCAGCAGCCCGGGGGTGAACACTGAAGCTTTCTTT,CASSPGVNTEAFF
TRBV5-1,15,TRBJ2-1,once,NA,TGCGCCAGCAGCTTGCGAGCCCGAGGTTACAATGAGCAGTTCTTC,CASSLRARGYNEQFF
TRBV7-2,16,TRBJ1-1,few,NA,TGTGCCAGCAGCTCACCCCCGGGGGGCGCTTACACTGAAGCTTTCTTT,CASSSPPGGAYTEAFF
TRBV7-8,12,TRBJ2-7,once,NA,TGTGCCAGCAGCTTAGGGATCTCGGAGCAGTACTTC,CASSLGISEQYF
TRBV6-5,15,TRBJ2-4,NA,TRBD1,TGTGCCAGCAGGCAATACACAGGGGGCAGAGACATTCAGTACTTC,CASRQYTGGRDIQYF
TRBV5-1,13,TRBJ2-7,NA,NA,TGCGCCAGCAGCCGAGACAGGTTCGAGGAGCAGTACTTC,CASSRDRFEEQYF
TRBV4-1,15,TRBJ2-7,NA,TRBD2,TGCGCCAGCAGCCCGTGGGGGGAGGGAAGGAACGAGCAGTACTTC,CASSPWGEGRNEQYF
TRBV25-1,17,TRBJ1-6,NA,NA,TGTGCCAGCAGTGAATACGGCAGGGACTCCTATAATTCACCCCTCCACTTT,CASSEYGRDSYNSPLHF
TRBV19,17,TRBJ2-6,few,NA,TGTGCCAGTAGTATCCAGGGTGGTAGTTCTGGGGCCAACGTCCTGACTTTC,CASSIQGGSSGANVLTF
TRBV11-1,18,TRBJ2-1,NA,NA,TGTGCCAGCAGCTTAGCCCCCCGCGGGGGCCTCTCCTACAATGAGCAGTTCTTC,CASSLAPRGGLSYNEQFF
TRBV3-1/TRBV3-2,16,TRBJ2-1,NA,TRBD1,TGTGCCAGCAGCCCACCCGGGACAGGGTTTTCAGGTGAGCAGTTCTTC,CASSPPGTGFSGEQFF
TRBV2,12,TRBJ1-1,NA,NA,TGTGCCAGCAGCCCGGATATGGGGTTTACTTTCTTT,CASSPDMGFTFF
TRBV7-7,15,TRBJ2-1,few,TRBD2,TGTGCCAGCAGCTTAGAAGCGGGGGATTTCAATGAGCAGTTCTTC,CASSLEAGDFNEQFF
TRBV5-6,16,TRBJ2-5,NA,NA,TGTGCCAGCAGCCCAGGTGGAGGGGCCAGCCAAGAGACCCAGTACTTC,CASSPGGGASQETQYF
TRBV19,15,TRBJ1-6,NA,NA,TGTGCCAGTAGTGGGGCAGCTCCGGGGAAATCACCCCTCCACTTT,CASSGAAPGKSPLHF
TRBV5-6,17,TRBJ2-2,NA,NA,TGTGCCAGCAGCTTGAACCCCTGGAGGCTAGGTGGAGGGGAGCTGTTTTTT,CASSLNPWRLGGGELFF
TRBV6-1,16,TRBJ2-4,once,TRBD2,TGTGCCAGCAGTGATTGGGGGGGGAGGATAAGGGACATTCAGTACTTC,CASSDWGGRIRDIQYF
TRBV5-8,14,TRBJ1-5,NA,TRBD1,TGTGCCAGCGAAGGACAGGGGACGAAACAGCCCCAGCATTTT,CASEGQGTKQPQHF
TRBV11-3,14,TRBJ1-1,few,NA,TGTGCCAGCAGCTTAGCACCGGGGTCAACTGAAGCTTTCTTT,CASSLAPGSTEAFF
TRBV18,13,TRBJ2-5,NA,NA,TGTGCCAGCTCACCTGCTGTTTCAGAGACCCAGTACTTC,CASSPAVSETQYF
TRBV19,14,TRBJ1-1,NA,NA,TGTGCCAGTAGTATAGGGACAAGGAACACTGAAGCTTTCTTT,CASSIGTRNTEAFF
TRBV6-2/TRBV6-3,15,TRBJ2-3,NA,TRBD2,TGTGCCAGCAGTGTGACTAGCGGGGGGGCAGATACGCAGTATTTT,CASSVTSGGADTQYF
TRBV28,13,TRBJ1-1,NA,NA,TGTGCCAGCAACCCCCCCGGATTCACTGAAGCTTTCTTT,CASNPPGFTEAFF
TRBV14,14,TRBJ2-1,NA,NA,TGTGCCAGCGGGACCGGGGGCCCTTACAATGAGCAGTTCTTC,CASGTGGPYNEQFF
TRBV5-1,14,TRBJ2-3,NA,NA,TGCGCCAGCAGCTTGGGGCCGACTAGTGGTACGCAGTATTTT,CASSLGPTSGTQYF
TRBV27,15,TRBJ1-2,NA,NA,TGTGCCAGCAGTCTCCTCGGGGGGGTTAACTATGGCTACACCTTC,CASSLLGGVNYGYTF
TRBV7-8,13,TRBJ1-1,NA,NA,TGTGCCAGCAGCTTAGACAGTTATGCTGAAGCTTTCTTT,CASSLDSYAEAFF
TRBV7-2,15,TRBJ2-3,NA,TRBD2,TGTGCCAGCAGCTTGAGTAGCGGGGGCGCAGATACGCAGTATTTT,CASSLSSGGADTQYF
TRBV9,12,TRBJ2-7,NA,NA,TGTGCCAGCAGCGGATCAGGGGTCGAGCAGTACTTC,CASSGSGVEQYF
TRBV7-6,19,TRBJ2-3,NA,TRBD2,TGTGCCAGGACGCTGTCTGGACTAGCGGGGGGGCTCGTAGCAGATACGCAGTATTTT,CARTLSGLAGGLVADTQYF
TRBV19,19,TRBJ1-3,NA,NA,TGTGCCAGTAGTAGGTCCCCACCTGGGCAGGCCCGTGCTGGAAACACCATATATTTT,CASSRSPPGQARAGNTIYF
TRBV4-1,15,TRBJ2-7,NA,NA,TGCGCCAGCAGCCAAGGATTTGCTAGTTCCTACGAGCAGTACTTC,CASSQGFASSYEQYF
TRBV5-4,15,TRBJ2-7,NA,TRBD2,TGTGCCAGCAGCCGCCGACTAGCGGGGGTGTACGAGCAGTACTTC,CASSRRLAGVYEQYF
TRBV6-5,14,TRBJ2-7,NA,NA,TGTGCCAGCAGTTACTCGGGGTCCAGGGACGAGCAGTACTTC,CASSYSGSRDEQYF
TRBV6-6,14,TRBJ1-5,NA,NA,TGTGCCAGCAGTTACTCGACAGGTCCTCAGCCCCAGCATTTT,CASSYSTGPQPQHF
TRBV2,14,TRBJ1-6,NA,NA,TGTGCCAGCAGTGACGAGACAGGCGCATCACCCCTCCACTTT,CASSDETGASPLHF
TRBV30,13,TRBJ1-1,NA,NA,TGTGCCTGGAAGAAGGGATTGAACACTGAAGCTTTCTTT,CAWKKGLNTEAFF
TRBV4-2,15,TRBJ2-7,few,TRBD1,TGTGCCAGCAGCCAAGTGGGACAGTTAACCTACGAGCAGTACTTC,CASSQVGQLTYEQYF
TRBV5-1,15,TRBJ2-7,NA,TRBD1,TGCGCCAGCAGCTCTCCGGACAGGGGCAGGTACGAGCAGTACTTC,CASSSPDRGRYEQYF
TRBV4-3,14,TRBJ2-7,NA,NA,TGCGCCAGCAGCCAGCTGACAGGGAGGTACGAGCAGTACTTC,CASSQLTGRYEQYF